The text below deals with one T cell receptor beta chain. Its matching antigen is unknown. In the PCR, 60 Vbeta and 13 Jbeta primers were used. In the original processing: A later analysis tallied 75 million to 80 million unique TCR beta chains, around 12 million of them shared. Profiled with immunoSEQ multiplex PCR; TCRdb holds only in-frame clones, not every one. From that table come the V and J calls and clone size; the DNA was used to work out D and trimming. The data show approximately 150,000 clones, 71% seen once. Germline CDR1 is LGHNA and CDR2 is YSLEER. This CDR3 contains 15 residues. V shed 4 bases, J shed 1 base, and the junction held 7 bases outside the gene matches. This sample was taken from a study of cytomegalovirus exposure and HLA in healthy donors. Points from the study as a whole: Reportedly, a later analysis found an Asian-associated ancestry cluster had fewer N-insertions than the approximately 670-donor mean. At a 0.05 false discovery rate, a later analysis found 18,000 or so TCR beta sequences to be associated with HLA alleles. Most sequenced TCRs were rare (though some public TCRs occurred in many donors).

The TCR sequence derives from a woman aged 25 to 39 in good health and CMV-seronegative. The sequenced sample consisted of PBMCs. This chain uses TRBV4-3 with TRBJ2-7; 7 bases are a match to TRBD1. CDR3 in DNA: TGCGCCAGCAGCCGAGGGACAGTTTTATCCTACGAGCAGTACTTC. Its protein is CASSRGTVLSYEQYF.